This T cell receptor beta chain was sequenced for a study of blood T cell repertoires in COVID-19. The CDR3 covers 13 residues. V lost 5 bases and J lost 4, with 11 bases in between. Generated by immunoSEQ multiplex PCR, the TCRdb table keeps only in-frame clones and is missing some. The sample yields around 620,000 clones, about 90% seen once. This sequence originates from a young woman with acute or convalescent COVID-19. V is TRBV12-3 or TRBV12-4 and J is TRBJ1-2; possibly TRBD1 for D (6 bases). Sequenced sample: peripheral blood. This CDR3 reads CASSVRGAYGYTF. The CDR3 coding sequence is TGTGCCAGCAGTGTCCGGGGGGCCTATGGCTACACCTTC.